This T cell receptor beta chain was sequenced for a study of cytotoxic CD8 clonotypes in ibrutinib-treated CLL (dated by TCRdb to the early 2020s). Concerning the study at large: The cohort had ten to twelve relapsed/refractory and 15 treatment-naive patients; fewer than 18 were IGHV unmutated. Responses were partial in roughly 24 patients and complete in 2; after median around 68 months follow-up, roughly 14 stayed in remission and about twelve progressed. Response samples were taken after a median of approximately a year on treatment, ranging from about 6 to 36 months. On average, each sample yielded hundreds of thousands of productive templates and 80,000 to 95,000 productive rearrangements. Longitudinal samples were available for about 30% of the 86 trial participants. Cryopreserved peripheral blood mononuclear cells were obtained prior to treatment, at the time of response, and at either disease progression or sustained remission. All remission and progressive disease samples were collected while patients were still receiving ibrutinib. Broad study findings and their caveats: Public clonotypes were rare and either shrank or stayed stable during treatment, and the rise in clonality at ibrutinib response reflected expansion of private clonotypes. An increase in clonality was observed at ibrutinib response, with clonality remaining stable during sustained remission and falling back toward baseline at progression. Lymph node repertoires were not examined, and the timing of sampling was not matched between patients in sustained remission and those whose disease progressed. At baseline, clonality was higher than in age-matched healthy donors and showed a strong correlation with circulating CD8+ T-cell counts.

The time point label on this specimen signifies: approximately 2 years on ibrutinib. For TCR beta library preparation, roughly 2.1 micrograms of genomic DNA were isolated from cryopreserved PBMCs. Longitudinal blood samples from CLL patients on ibrutinib monotherapy were analyzed using high-throughput TCR beta sequencing. Patients were enrolled in a phase 2 open-label single-center ibrutinib monotherapy trial. Including cysteine and phenylalanine, the CDR3 has 15 amino acids. The read is trimmed to its CDR3 DNA, 45 bases read in frame from base 1. V trim: 2 bases; J trim: 2 bases; unmatched bases: 5. The germline V gene specifies MDHEN as CDR1 and SYDVKM as CDR2. Each clonotype received, on average, around 9.6x coverage in deep resolution sequencing performed on a MiSeq, where the target depth lay between 1 in 1 million and 1 in 200,000 T cells. The immunoSEQ hsTCRB Kit was used to generate the TCR beta libraries. On the authors' methods: Data were analyzed with ImmunoSEQ Data Assistant and ImmunoSEQ Analyzer, with V, D and J genes assigned per IMGT definitions. Clonality, with values ranging from 0 to 1, was calculated as one minus the normalized Shannon entropy of productive rearrangement frequencies. Only overrepresented clonotypes making up at least 0.05% of each patient's repertoire were included in the public clonotype analysis. Some 13 age-matched healthy donor repertoires from immuneACCESS served as clonality controls. The table comes from immuneACCESS by way of TCRdb, which keeps in-frame sequences with V and J called. Part of the clones is missing from these tables; in studies checked, under half for an unresolved V gene and the rest for unknown reasons. V, J and clone size are taken as reported in that table, and D and trimming were inferred from the DNA itself. In all, the sample holds roughly 250,000 clones, and 70% of those were seen once. Of the sample, less than 20% falls within the top ten clones.

About this clone: It lacks a known antigen. No per-base quality is available; no much larger clone lies one base away.

The chain is encoded by TRBV28 joined to TRBJ1-2; TRBD1 aligns with 7 central bases. The specimen comprised PBMCs, sampled after 24 months of ibrutinib treatment. The TCR was taken from a human donor with chronic lymphocytic leukemia. The sequenced DNA: TGTGCCAGCAGTTTACAGGGGGTGACGAACTATGGCTACACCTTC. Its amino acids are CASSLQGVTNYGYTF.